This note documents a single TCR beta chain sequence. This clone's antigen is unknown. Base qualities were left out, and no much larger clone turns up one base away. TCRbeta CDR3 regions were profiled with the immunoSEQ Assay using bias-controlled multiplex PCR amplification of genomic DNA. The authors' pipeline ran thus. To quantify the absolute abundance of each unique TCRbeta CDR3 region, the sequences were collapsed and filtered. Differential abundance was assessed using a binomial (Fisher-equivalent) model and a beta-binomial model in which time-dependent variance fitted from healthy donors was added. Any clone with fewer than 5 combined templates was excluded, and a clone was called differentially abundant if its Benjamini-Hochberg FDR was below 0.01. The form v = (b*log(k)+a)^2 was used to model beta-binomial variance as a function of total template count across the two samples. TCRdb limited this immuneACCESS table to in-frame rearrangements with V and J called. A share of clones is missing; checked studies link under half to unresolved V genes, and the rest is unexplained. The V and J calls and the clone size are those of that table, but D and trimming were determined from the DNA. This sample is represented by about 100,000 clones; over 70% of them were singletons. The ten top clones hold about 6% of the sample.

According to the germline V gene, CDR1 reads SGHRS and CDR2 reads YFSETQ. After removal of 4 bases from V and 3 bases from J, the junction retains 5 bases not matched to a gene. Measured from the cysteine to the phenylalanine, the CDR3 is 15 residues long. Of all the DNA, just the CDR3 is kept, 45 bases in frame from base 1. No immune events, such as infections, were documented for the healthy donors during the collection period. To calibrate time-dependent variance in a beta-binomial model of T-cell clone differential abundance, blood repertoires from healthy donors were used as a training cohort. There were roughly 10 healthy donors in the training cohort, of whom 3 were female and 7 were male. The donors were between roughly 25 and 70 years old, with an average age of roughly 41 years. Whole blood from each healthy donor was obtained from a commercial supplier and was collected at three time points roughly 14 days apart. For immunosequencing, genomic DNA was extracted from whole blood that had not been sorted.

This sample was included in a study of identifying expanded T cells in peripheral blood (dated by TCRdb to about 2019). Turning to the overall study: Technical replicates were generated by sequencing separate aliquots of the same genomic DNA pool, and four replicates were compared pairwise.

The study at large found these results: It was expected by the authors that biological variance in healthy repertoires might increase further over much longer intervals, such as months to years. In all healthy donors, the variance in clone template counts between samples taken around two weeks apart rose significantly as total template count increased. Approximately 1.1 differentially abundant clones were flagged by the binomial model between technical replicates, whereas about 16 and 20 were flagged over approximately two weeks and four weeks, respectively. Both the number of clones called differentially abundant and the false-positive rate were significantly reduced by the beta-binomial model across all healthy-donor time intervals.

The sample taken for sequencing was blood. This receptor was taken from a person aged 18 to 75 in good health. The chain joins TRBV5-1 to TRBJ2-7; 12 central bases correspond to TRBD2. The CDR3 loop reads CASSLGTSGRYEQYF. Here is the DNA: TGCGCCAGCAGCCTAGGGACTAGCGGGCGCTACGAGCAGTACTTC.